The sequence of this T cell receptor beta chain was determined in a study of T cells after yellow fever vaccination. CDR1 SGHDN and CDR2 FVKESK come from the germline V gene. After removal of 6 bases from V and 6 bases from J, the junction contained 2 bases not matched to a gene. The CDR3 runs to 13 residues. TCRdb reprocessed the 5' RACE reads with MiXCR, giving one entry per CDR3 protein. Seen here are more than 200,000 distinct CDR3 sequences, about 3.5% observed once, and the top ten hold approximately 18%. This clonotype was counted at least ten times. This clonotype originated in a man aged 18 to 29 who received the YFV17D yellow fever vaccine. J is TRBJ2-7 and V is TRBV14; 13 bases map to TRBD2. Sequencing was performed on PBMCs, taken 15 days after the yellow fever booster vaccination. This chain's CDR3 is CASRLAGGREQYF. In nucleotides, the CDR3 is TGTGCCAGCAGACTAGCGGGGGGGCGCGAGCAGTACTTC.